This paragraph covers one T cell receptor (beta chain) sequence. Clones were read by immunoSEQ multiplex PCR, and TCRdb kept only the in-frame ones, dropping some. The data contain 95,000 to 150,000 clones, about 90% of them singletons. The CDR3 consists of 15 residues. J lost 4 bases, V lost 3 bases, and 8 bases had no gene match. Germline V gives CDR1 MNHNS, CDR2 SASEGT. The data originate from a study of T cell responses to AZD1222 COVID-19 vaccine. V is TRBV6-1 and J is TRBJ1-2, with 7 bases matching TRBD1. This specimen was peripheral blood, taken on day 0 of AZD1222 vaccination. This receptor was identified in an adult in good health. DNA of the CDR3: TGTGCCAGCAGTGAGACGTCAGGGGGTGGCTATGGCTACACCTTC. Translation gives CASSETSGGGYGYTF.